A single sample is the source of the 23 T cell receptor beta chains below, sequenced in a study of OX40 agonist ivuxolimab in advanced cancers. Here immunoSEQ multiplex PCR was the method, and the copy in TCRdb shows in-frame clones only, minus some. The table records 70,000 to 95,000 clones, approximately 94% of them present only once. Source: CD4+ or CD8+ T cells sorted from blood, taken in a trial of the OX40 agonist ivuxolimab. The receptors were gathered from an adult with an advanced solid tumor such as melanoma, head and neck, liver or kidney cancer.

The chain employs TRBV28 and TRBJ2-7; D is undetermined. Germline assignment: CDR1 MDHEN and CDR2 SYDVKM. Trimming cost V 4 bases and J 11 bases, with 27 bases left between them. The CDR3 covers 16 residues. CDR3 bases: TGTGCCAGCAGTTCCCCCCTCGGTAGCCGCATGATACGGGAGTACTTC. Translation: CASSSPLGSRMIREYF. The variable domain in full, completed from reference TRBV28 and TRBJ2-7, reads DVKVTQSSRYLVKRTGEKVFLECVQDMDHENMFWYRQDPGLGLRLIYFSYDVKMKEKGDIPEGYSVSREKKERFSLILESASTNQTSMYLCASSSPLGSRMIREYFGPGTRLTVT.

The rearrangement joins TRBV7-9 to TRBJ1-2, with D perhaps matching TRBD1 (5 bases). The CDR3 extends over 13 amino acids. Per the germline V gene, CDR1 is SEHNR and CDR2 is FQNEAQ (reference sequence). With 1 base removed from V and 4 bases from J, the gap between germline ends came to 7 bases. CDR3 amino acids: CASSLGQIYGYTF. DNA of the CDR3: TGTGCCAGCAGCTTAGGACAGATCTATGGCTACACCTTC.

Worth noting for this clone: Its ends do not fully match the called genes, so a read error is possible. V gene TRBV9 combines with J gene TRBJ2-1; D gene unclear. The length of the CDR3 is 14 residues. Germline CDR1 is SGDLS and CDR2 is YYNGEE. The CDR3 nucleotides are TGTGCCAGCAGCGCCCGGGCCCCCTATAATGAGCAGTTCTTC. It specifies CASSARAPYNEQFF.

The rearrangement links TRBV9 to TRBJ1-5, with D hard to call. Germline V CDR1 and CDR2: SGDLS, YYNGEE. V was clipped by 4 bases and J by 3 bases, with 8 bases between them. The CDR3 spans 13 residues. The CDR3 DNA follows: TGTGCCAGCAGCTCGACCTACAATCAGCCCCAGCATTTT. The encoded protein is CASSSTYNQPQHF.

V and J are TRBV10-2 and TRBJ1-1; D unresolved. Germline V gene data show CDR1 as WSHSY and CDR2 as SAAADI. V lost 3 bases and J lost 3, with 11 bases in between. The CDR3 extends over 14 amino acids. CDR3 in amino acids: CASSESDLDTEAFF. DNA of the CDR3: TGCGCCAGCAGTGAAAGCGATTTGGACACTGAAGCTTTCTTT.

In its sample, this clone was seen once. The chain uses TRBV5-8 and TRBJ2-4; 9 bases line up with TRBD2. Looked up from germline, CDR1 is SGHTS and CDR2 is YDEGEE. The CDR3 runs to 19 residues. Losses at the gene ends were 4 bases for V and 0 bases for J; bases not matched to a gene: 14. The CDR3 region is CASSPGTSMVGLAKNIQYF. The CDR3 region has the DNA TGTGCCAGCAGCCCTGGGACTAGCATGGTCGGACTAGCCAAAAACATTCAGTACTTC.

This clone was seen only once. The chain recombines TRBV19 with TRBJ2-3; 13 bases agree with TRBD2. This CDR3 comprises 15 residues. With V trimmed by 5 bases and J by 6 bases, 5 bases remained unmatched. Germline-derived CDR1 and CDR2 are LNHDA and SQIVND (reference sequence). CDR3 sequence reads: CASSSGLAGSDTQYF. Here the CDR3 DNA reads TGTGCCAGTAGTTCGGGACTAGCGGGATCGGATACGCAGTATTTT.

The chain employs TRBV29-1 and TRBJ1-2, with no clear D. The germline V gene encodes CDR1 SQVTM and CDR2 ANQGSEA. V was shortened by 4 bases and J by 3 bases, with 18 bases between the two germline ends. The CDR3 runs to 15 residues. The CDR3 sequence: CSVAEAASSYYGYTF. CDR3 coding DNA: TGCAGCGTTGCCGAGGCAGCTTCCTCTTACTATGGCTACACCTTC.

CDR3 loop: CASRRQGGDTKQFF. As DNA, the CDR3 is TGTGCCAGCAGGAGACAGGGGGGGGATACTAAGCAGTTCTTC. The chain joins TRBV6-6 to TRBJ2-1; 9 bases are a match to TRBD1. The V and J ends lost 6 bases and 11 bases, in that order; junction bases with no gene match: 11. CDR3 length equals 14 residues. Germline V gives CDR1 MNHNY, CDR2 SVGAGI (reference sequence).

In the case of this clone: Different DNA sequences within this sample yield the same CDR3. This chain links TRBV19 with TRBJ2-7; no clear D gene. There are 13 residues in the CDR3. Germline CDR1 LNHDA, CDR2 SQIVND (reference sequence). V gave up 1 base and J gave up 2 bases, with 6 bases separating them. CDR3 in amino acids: CASSIGRTYEQYF. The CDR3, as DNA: TGTGCCAGTAGTATAGGCAGAACCTACGAGCAGTACTTC.

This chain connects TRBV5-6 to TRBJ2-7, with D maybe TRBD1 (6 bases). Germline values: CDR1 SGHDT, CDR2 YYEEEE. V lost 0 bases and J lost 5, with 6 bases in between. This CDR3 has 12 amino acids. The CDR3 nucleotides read TGTGCCAGCAGCTTGGAGGGGGACGAGCAGTACTTC. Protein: CASSLEGDEQYF. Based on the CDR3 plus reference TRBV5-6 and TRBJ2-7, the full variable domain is DAGVTQSPTHLIKTRGQQVTLRCSPKSGHDTVSWYQQALGQGPQFIFQYYEEEERQRGNFPDRFSGHQFPNYSSELNVNALLLGDSALYLCASSLEGDEQYFGPGTRLTVT.

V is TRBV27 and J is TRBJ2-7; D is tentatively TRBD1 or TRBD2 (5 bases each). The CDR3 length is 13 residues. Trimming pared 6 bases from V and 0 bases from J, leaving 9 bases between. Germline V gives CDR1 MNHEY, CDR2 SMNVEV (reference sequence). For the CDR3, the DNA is TGTGCCAGCAGCTCGGGGCGCTCCTACGAGCAGTACTTC. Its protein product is CASSSGRSYEQYF.

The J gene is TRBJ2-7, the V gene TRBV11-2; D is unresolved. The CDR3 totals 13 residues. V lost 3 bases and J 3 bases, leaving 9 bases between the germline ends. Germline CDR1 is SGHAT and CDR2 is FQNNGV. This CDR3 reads CASSFSVSYEQYF. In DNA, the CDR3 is TGTGCCAGCAGCTTCAGTGTTAGCTACGAGCAGTACTTC.

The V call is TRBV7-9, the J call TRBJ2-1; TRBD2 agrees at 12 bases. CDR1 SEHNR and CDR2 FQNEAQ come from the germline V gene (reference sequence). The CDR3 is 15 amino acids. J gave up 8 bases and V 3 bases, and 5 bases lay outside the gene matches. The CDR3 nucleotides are TGTGCCAGCAGCTTGGAGACTAGCGGGAGTGATGAGCAGTTCTTC. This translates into CASSLETSGSDEQFF.

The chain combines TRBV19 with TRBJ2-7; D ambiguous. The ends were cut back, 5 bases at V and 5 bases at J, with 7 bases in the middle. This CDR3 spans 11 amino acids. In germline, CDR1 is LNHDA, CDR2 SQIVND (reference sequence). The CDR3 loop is CASSVLDEQYF. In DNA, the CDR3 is TGTGCCAGTAGTGTCTTAGACGAGCAGTACTTC.

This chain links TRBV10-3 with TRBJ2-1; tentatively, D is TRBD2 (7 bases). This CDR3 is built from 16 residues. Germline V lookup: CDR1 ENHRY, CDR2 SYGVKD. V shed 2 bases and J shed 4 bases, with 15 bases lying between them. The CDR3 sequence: CAISEMGGAQYNEQFF. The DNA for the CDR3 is TGTGCCATCAGTGAGATGGGGGGGGCTCAATACAATGAGCAGTTCTTC.

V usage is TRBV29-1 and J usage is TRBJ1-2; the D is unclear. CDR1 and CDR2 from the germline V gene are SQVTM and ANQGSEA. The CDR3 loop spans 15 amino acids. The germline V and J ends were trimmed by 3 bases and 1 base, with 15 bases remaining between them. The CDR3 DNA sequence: TGCAGCGTTGACTTTAGCAAGGCCCATAACTATGGCTACACCTTC. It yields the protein CSVDFSKAHNYGYTF.

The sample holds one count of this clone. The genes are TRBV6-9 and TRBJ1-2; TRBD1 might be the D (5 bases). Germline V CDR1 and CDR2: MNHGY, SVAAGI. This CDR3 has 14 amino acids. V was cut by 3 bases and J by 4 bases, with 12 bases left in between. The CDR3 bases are TGTGCCAGCAGTTACGGGGACGGCTCCTATGGCTACACCTTC. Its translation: CASSYGDGSYGYTF.

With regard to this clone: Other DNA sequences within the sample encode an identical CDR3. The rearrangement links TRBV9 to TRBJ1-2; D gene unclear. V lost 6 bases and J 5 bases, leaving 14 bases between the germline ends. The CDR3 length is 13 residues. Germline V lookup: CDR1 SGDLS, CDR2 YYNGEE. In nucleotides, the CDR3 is TGTGCCAGCAACTCAGGCGACGGTTATGGCTACACCTTC. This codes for CASNSGDGYGYTF.

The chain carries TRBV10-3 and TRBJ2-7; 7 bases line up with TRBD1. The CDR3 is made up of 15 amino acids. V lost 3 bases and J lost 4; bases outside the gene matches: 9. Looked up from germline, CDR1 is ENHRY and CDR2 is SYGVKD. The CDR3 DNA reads TGTGCCATCAGTGACCCGACAGGGAGCCTTTACGAGCAGTACTTC. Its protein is CAISDPTGSLYEQYF.

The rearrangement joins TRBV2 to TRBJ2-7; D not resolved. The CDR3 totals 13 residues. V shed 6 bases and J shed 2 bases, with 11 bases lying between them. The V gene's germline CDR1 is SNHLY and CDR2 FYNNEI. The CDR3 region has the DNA TGTGCCAGCAGGACAACCCCTGCCTACGAGCAGTACTTC. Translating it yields CASRTTPAYEQYF.

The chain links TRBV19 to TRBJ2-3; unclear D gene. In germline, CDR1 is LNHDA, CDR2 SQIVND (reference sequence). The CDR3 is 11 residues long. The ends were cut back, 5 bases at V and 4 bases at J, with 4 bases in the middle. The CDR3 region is CASSWADTQYF. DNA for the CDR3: TGTGCCAGTAGTTGGGCAGATACGCAGTATTTT. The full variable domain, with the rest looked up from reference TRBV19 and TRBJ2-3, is DGGITQSPKYLFRKEGQNVTLSCEQNLNHDAMYWYRQDPGQGLRLIYYSQIVNDFQKGDIAEGYSVSREKKESFPLTVTSAQKNPTAFYLCASSWADTQYFGPGTRLTVL.

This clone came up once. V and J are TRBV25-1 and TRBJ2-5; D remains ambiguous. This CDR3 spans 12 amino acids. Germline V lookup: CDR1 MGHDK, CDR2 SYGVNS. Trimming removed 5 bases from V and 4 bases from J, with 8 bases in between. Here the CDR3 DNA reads TGTGCCAGCAGTTGGGCCGGAGAGACCCAGTACTTC. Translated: CASSWAGETQYF.